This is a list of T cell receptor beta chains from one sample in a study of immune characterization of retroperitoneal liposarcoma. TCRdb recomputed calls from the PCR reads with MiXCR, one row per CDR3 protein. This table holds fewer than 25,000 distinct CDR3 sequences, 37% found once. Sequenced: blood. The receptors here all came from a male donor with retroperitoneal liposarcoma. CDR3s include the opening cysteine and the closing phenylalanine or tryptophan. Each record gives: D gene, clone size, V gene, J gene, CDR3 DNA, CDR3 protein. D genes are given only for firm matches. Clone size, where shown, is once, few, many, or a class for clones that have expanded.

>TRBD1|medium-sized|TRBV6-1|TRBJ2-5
TGTGCCAGCAGTGCCTGGACAGGGGGTGCGGAGACCCAGTACTTC
CASSAWTGGAETQYF
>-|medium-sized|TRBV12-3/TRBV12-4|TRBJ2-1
TGTGCCAGCAGTTTAGCTGGGGAGACCCAGTTCTTC
CASSLAGETQFF
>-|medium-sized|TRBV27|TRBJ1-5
TGTGCCAGCAGCCGGATCGGGAATCAGCCCCAGCATTTT
CASSRIGNQPQHF
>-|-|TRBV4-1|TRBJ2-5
TGCGCCAGCAGCCATAGTCCCAGCTCCTACAATGAGCAGTACTTC
CASSHSPSSYNEQYF
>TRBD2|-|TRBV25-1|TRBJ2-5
TGTGCCAGCAGTGGCGGGAGATCCCCCGGGGAGCCCTACAATGAGCAGTACTTC
CASSGGRSPGEPYNEQYF
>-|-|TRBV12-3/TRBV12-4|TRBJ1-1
TGTGCCAGCAGTTTAACAGAGAACACTGAAGCTTTCTTT
CASSLTENTEAFF
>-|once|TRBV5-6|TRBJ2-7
TGTGCCAGCAGCTTGGGGTCCCCCTACGAGCAGTACTTC
CASSLGSPYEQYF
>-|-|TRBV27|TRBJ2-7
TGTGCCAGCAGCTACCGACCGGGACCTAGGAACTACGAGCAGTACTTC
CASSYRPGPRNYEQYF
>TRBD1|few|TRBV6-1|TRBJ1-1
TGTGCCAGCAGTTCGACAGGGGGGATGAACACTGAAGCTTTCTTT
CASSSTGGMNTEAFF
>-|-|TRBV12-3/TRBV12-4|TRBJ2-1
TGTGCCAGCAGTTTAGGGGAGACCCAGTTCTTC
CASSLGETQFF
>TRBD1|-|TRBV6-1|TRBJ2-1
TGTGCTGGCTGTGATGGGACAGGGGGTCACAATGAGCAGTTCTTC
CAGCDGTGGHNEQFF
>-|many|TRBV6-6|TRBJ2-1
TGTGCCAGCAGTTACGAAGGAGATGAGCAGTTCTTC
CASSYEGDEQFF
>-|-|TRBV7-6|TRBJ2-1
TGTGCCAGCAGCCCCCCGACTTTCGACTTTTACAATGAGCAGTTCTTC
CASSPPTFDFYNEQFF
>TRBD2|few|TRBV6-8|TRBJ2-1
TGTGCCAGCAGTTACGATAGCGGGAGTATAAATGAGCAGTTCTTC
CASSYDSGSINEQFF
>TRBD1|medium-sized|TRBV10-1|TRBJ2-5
TGCGCCAGCAGTGGACAGGGCGGCAAGACCCAGTACTTC
CASSGQGGKTQYF
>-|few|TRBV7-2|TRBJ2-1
TGTGCCAGCAGCTTAGCCAGCTCAAGCTCCTACAATGAGCAGTTCTTC
CASSLASSSSYNEQFF
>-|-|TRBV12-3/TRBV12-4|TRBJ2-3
TGTGCCAGCAGTTTAGCCCTCTCGCCGAGGGATACGCAGTATTTT
CASSLALSPRDTQYF
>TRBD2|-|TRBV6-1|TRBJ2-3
TGTGCCAGCAACTCGGGACTAGCGGGCACAGATACGCAGTATTTT
CASNSGLAGTDTQYF
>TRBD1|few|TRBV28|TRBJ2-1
TGTGCCAGCAGAGGGGGCGTGCCTCCCTACGAGCAGTTCTTC
CASRGGVPPYEQFF
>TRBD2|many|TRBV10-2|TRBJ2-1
TGCGCCAGCAGTGGTATAGCGGGAGTCCCCAACAATGAGCAGTTCTTC
CASSGIAGVPNNEQFF
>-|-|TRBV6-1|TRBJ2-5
TGTGCCACCGCCCGGGCTCCGTGGGAGACCCAGTACTTC
CATARAPWETQYF
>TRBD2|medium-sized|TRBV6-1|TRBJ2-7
TGTGCCAGCAGTGAATTTAGCGGGAGCTCCTACGAGCAGTACTTC
CASSEFSGSSYEQYF
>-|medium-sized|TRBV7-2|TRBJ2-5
TGTGCCAGCAGCTTAGCGAGACTAGTTAGGGCCCAAGAGACCCAGTACTTC
CASSLARLVRAQETQYF
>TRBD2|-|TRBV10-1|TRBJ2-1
TGCGCCAGCAGTGAGAAGCCTAGCGGGGAGCAGTTCTTC
CASSEKPSGEQFF
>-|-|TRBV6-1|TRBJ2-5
TGTGCCCGCAGTGAATGGGCTAGGTGGGAACAAGAGACCCAGTACTTC
CARSEWARWEQETQYF
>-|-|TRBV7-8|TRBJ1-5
TGTGCCAGCAGCCGGGCCGACAACAATCAGCCCCAGCATTTT
CASSRADNNQPQHF
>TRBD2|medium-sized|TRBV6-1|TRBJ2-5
TGTGCCAGCAGTCGACGTACGGGACTAGCGGGCCAAGAGACCCAGTACTTC
CASSRRTGLAGQETQYF
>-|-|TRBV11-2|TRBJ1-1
TGTGCCAGCAGCTTAGTTCCGTATGGCACTGAAGCTTTCTTT
CASSLVPYGTEAFF
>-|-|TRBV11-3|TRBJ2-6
TGTGCCAGCAGCTTAAGTGGCTCTGGGGCCAACGTCCTGACTTTC
CASSLSGSGANVLTF
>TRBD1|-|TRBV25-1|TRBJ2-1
TGTGCCAGCAGTGACCGCGGACAGGGGGTGGGACCCGCTTTGGAGACCCAGTTCTTC
CASSDRGQGVGPALETQFF
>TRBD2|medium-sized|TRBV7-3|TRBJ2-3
TGTGCCAGCAGCAAAGTAGCGGGGGGACCTAGCACAGATACGCAGTATTTT
CASSKVAGGPSTDTQYF
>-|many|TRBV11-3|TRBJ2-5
TGTGCCAGCAGCGTAGAAGGAGTGGAGGAGACCCAGTACTTC
CASSVEGVEETQYF
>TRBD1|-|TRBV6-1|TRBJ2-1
TGTGCCAGCAGGCCCTCCGGGACAGGGGGCGAGCAGTTCTTC
CASRPSGTGGEQFF
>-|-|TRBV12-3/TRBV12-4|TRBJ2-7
TGTGCCAGCAGTCGGACAACGGGAGTTTATGAGCAGTACTTC
CASSRTTGVYEQYF
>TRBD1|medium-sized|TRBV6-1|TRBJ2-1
TGTGCCAGCAGTGAAAGAGTAGGGGGCCTCTACGAGCAGTTCTTC
CASSERVGGLYEQFF
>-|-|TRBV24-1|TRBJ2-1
TGTGCCACCCGTCCCGCTCGGGGGCAGCTCAGTCACCATGAGCAGTTCTTC
CATRPARGQLSHHEQFF
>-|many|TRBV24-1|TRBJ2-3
TGTGCCACCGGCAGGGGCACAGATACGCAGTATTTT
CATGRGTDTQYF
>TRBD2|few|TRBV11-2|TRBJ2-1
TGTGCCAGCAGCTTACGGGGACTAGCGGGGGGGCAAGAGACCCAGTTCTTC
CASSLRGLAGGQETQFF
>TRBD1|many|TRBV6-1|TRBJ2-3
TGTGCCGCGCGGACAGGGATGGGCACAGATACGCAGTATTTT
CAARTGMGTDTQYF
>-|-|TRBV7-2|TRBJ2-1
TGTGCCAGCAGGCCCGGGACTTGGAAAAACATTCAGTTCTTC
CASRPGTWKNIQFF
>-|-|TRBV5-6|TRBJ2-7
TGTGCCAGCAGCTTGGGGGCGCGCCCCACCTACGAGCAGTACTTC
CASSLGARPTYEQYF
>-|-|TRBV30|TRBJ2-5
TGTGCCTGGCCTCAACTTCTTTCTTTACTCCAGATTCCTCGGAGCCTTGAACATGCTAAAGTACACTGG
CAWPQLLSLLQIPRSLEHAKVHW
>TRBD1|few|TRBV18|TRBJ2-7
TGTGCCAGCTCAATCAAGGGACAGGGGCACGGCGAGCAGTACTTC
CASSIKGQGHGEQYF
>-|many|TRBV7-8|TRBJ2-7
TGTGCCAGCAGCTTAGCGCGGCCTAGCCCGCACTTGACCTCCTACAATGAGCAGTACTTC
CASSLARPSPHLTSYNEQYF
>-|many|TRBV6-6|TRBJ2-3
TGTGCCAGCAGTTACTCGGAGGGGATAGATACGCAGTATTTT
CASSYSEGIDTQYF
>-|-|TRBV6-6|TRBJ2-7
TGTGCCAGCAGTTACTCGAGACGGGGTCGGAACGAGCAGTACTTC
CASSYSRRGRNEQYF
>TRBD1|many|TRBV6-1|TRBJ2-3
TGTGCCAGCAGACTAATCAGGGACAGAGATACGCAGTATTTT
CASRLIRDRDTQYF
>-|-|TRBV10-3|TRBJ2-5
TGTGCCATCAAAGACAGCATATCACCCTACGAGCTGTACTTC
CAIKDSISPYELYF
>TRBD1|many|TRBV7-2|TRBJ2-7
TGTGCCAGCAGCCCCCTAGGACAGGGGGCTGGCCCTTACTACAATGAGCAGTACTTC
CASSPLGQGAGPYYNEQYF
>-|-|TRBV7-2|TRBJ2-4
TGTGCCAGCAGCCGGGACTTTACTGAGCAGTACTTC
CASSRDFTEQYF
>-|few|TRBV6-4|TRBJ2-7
TGTGCCAGCAGTGACCCGTACAGTGCCTACAATGAGCAGTACTTC
CASSDPYSAYNEQYF
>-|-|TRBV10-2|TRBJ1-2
TGCGCCAGCAGTGAGATGGAAGCTAACTATGGCTACACCTTC
CASSEMEANYGYTF